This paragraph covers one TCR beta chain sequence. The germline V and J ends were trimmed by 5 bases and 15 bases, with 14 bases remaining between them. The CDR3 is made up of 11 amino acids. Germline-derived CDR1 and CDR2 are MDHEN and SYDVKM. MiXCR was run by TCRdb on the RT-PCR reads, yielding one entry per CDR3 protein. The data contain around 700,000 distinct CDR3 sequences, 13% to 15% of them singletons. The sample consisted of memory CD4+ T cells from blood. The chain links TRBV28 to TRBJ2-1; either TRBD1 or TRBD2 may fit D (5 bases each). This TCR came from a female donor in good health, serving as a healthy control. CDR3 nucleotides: TGTGCCAGCAGTCCAGGGACCCGGGGGTTCTTC. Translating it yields CASSPGTRGFF.